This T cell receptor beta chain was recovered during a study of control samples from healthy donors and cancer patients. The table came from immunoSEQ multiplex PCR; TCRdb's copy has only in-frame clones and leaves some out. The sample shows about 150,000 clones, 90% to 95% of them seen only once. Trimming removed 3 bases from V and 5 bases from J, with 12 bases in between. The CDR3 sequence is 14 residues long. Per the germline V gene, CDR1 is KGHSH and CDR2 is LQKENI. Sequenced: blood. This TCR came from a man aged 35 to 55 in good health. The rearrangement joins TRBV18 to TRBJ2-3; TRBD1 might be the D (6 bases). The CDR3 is CASSPKQGRDTQYF. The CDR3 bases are TGTGCCAGCTCACCCAAACAGGGAAGAGATACGCAGTATTTT.